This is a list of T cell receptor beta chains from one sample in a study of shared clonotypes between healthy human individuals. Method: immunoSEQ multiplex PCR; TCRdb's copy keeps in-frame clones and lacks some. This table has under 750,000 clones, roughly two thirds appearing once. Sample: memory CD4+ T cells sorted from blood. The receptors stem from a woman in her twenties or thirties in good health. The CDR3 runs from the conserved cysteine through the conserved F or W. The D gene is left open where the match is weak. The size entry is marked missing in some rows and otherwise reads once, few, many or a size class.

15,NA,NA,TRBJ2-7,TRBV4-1,TGCGCCAGCAAAAAATTGGGGCTACCATCCTACGAGCAGTACTTC,CASKKLGLPSYEQYF
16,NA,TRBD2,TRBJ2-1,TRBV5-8,TGTGCCAGCAGCCAAAGTCCTAGCGGGAGGGCCGTTGAGCAGTTCTTC,CASSQSPSGRAVEQFF
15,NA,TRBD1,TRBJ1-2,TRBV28,TGTGCCAGCAGCTTGACGACAGGGCGGGTCGATGGCTACACCTTC,CASSLTTGRVDGYTF
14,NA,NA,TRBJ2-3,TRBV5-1,TGCGCCAGCAGGTGGAAAAGTAGCACAGATACGCAGTATTTT,CASRWKSSTDTQYF
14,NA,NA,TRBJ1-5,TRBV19,TGTGCCAGTACCCCAGGGTTGGGGAATCAGCCCCAGCATTTT,CASTPGLGNQPQHF
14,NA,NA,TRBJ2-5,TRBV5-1,TGCGCCAGCAGCGCCGGGGAGGCGGTAGAGACCCAGTACTTC,CASSAGEAVETQYF
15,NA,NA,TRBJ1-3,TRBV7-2,TGTGCCAGCAGTCGGGCGGGGGGACCTGGAAACACCATATATTTT,CASSRAGGPGNTIYF
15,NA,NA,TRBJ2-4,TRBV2,TGTGCCAGCAGTGATGGGGGACTAGCCAAAAACATTCAGTACTTC,CASSDGGLAKNIQYF
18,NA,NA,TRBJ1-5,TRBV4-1,TGCGCCAGCAGCCAACCGGGGCAGCATCACCATAGCAATCAGCCCCAGCATTTT,CASSQPGQHHHSNQPQHF
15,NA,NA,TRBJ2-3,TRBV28,TGTGCCAGCAGTTTGAAGCGGCTGAACACAGATACGCAGTATTTT,CASSLKRLNTDTQYF
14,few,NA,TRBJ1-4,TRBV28,TGTGCCAGCAGAGGTCAGGGGCGAAATGAAAAACTGTTTTTT,CASRGQGRNEKLFF
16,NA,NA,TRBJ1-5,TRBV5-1,TGCGCCAGCAGCTTGGAGCCAGGGGATAGCAATCAGCCCCAGCATTTT,CASSLEPGDSNQPQHF
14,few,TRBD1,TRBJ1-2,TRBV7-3,TGTGCCAGCAGCCCATATAACAGGGGTTACGGCTACACCTTC,CASSPYNRGYGYTF
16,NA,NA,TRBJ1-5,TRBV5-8,TGTGCCAGCAGGGCACAGGGCGATCCTAGCAATCAGCCCCAGCATTTT,CASRAQGDPSNQPQHF
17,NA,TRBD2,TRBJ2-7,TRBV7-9,TGTGCCAGCAGCTTCAGCTTTGGCCTAGCGGAACACTACGAGCAGTACTTC,CASSFSFGLAEHYEQYF
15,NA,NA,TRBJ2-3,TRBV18,TGTGCCAGCTCACCAACCGTGACAGGCACAGATACGCAGTATTTT,CASSPTVTGTDTQYF
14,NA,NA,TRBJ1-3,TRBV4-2,TGTGCCAGCAGCCAAGATTATAACGGAAACACCATATATTTT,CASSQDYNGNTIYF
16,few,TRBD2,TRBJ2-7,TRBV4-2,TGTGCCAGCAGCCAAGCGGTTAGCGGGAGTTTCCACGAGCAGTACTTC,CASSQAVSGSFHEQYF
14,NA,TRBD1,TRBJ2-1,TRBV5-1,TGCGCCAGCAGCGGCGGGACAGGGTACAATGAGCAGTTCTTC,CASSGGTGYNEQFF
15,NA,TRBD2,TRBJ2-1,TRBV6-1,TGTGCCAGCAGACAAGGGTCAGCGGGAGGCAATGAGCAGTTCTTC,CASRQGSAGGNEQFF
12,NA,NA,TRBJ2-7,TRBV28,TGTGCCAGCAGTTTCCCTCGGGACGAGCAGTACTTC,CASSFPRDEQYF
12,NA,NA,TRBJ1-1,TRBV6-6,TGTGCCAGCAGTTACGCAGGGGCCGAAGCTTTCTTT,CASSYAGAEAFF
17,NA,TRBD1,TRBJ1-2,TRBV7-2,TGTGCCAGCAGCTTAGGCCGGGACAGGGGGAGGTACTATGGCTACACCTTC,CASSLGRDRGRYYGYTF
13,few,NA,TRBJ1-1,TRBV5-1,TGCGCCAGCAGCGCTGATATGAACACTGAAGCTTTCTTT,CASSADMNTEAFF
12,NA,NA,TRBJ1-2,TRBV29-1,TGCAGCGTTGGATCAGGGAACTATGGCTACACCTTC,CSVGSGNYGYTF
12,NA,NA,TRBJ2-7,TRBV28,TGTGCCAGCGCGGGCCAAACCTACGAGCAGTACTTC,CASAGQTYEQYF
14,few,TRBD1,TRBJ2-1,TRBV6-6,TGTGCCAGCGAAGGGACAGGGGGCGCGGGTGAGCAGTTCTTC,CASEGTGGAGEQFF
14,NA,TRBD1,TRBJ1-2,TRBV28,TGTGCCAGCAGTTTACACGGGACAGCGGATGGCTACACCTTC,CASSLHGTADGYTF
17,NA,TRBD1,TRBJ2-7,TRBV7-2,TGTGCCAGCAGCTCCCCCTCTCGACAGGGTTCTCGATACGAGCAGTACTTC,CASSSPSRQGSRYEQYF
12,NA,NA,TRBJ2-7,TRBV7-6,TGTGCCAGCAGCTCCCCGGGTTACGAGCAGTACTTC,CASSSPGYEQYF
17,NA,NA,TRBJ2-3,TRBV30,TGTGCCTGGAGTGTACTGCGGAGCGCGGCTAGCACAGATACGCAGTATTTT,CAWSVLRSAASTDTQYF
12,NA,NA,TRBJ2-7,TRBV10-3,TGTGCCATCAGACAGGTCGGGTACGAGCAGTACTTC,CAIRQVGYEQYF
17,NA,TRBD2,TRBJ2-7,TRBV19,TGTGCCAGTAGTTCCCGGACTAGCGGGAGGTCCTCCTACGAGCAGTACTTC,CASSSRTSGRSSYEQYF
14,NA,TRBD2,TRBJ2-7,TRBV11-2,TGTGCCAGCAGCCAAGCGGGAGGGGGCTACGAGCAGTACTTC,CASSQAGGGYEQYF
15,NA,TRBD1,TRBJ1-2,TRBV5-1,TGCGCCAGCACCCCCGGGACAGAGTTTGGCTATGGCTACACCTTC,CASTPGTEFGYGYTF
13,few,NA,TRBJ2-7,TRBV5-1,TGCGCCAGCAGCTTTAGTGCAGGGGACGAGCAGTACTTC,CASSFSAGDEQYF
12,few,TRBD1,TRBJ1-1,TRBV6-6,TGTGCCAGCCGACAGGGTGGGACTGAAGCTTTCTTT,CASRQGGTEAFF
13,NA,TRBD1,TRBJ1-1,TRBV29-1,TGCAGCGTTGGGGACAGAGTTAACACTGAAGCTTTCTTT,CSVGDRVNTEAFF
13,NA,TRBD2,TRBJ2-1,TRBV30,TGTGCCCGGAGAACTAGCGGGAGCAATGAGCAGTTCTTC,CARRTSGSNEQFF
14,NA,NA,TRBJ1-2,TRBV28,TGTGCCAGCAGAGCGGCGGGGGCCAGCTATGGCTACACCTTC,CASRAAGASYGYTF
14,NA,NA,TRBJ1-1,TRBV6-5,TGTGCCAGCAGGAACCAAGGACGGAACACTGAAGCTTTCTTT,CASRNQGRNTEAFF
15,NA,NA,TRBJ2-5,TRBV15,TGTGCCACCAGCAGTGATAACAGGGTTCAGGAGACCCAGTACTTC,CATSSDNRVQETQYF
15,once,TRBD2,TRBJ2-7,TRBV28,TGTGCCAGCAGCCCGACTAGCGGGAGTTACTACGAGCAGTACTTC,CASSPTSGSYYEQYF
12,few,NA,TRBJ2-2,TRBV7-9,TGTGCCAGCAGCTTTGGGACCGGGGAGCTGTTTTTT,CASSFGTGELFF
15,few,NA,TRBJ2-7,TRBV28,TGTGCCAGCAGTTCTGTATCAGGGGGGAAGCACGAGCAGTACTTC,CASSSVSGGKHEQYF